This entry describes one T cell receptor delta chain. This clone appeared a few times. It has no known antigen specificity. The input lacks base qualities; no much larger clone sits a single base away. RNA was extracted with the RNeasy mini kit and reverse transcribed using Superscript III. CDR3 amplicons were generated by multiplex PCR with pooled V-gene forward primers and a constant-region reverse primer carrying Illumina adaptor overhangs. Amplicons were gel-purified, then indexed with Nextera index primers over approximately 8 extra PCR cycles and purified with AMPure XP beads. Sequencing of the libraries was done on an Illumina MiSeq using paired-end 250 bp reads, dual indexing and a roughly 20% PhiX spike-in. The source study handled its data this way. Read quality was checked with FastQC, and TRG read pairs were merged using ea-utils fastq-join. IMGT/HighV-QUEST was used to annotate sequences, retaining only productive sequences with an unambiguous V-gene assignment, and each clonotype was defined by an identical CDR3 sequence. For downstream analysis, VDJtools 1.1.1, tcR 2.2.3, Treemap and vegan Shannon diversity in R 3.4.4 were used. TCRdb reprocessed the public data with the CATT caller; entries with the same nucleotide sequence were combined afterwards. The V and J calls and clone size come from TCRdb's table, not from the authors' own analysis. In this sample the table shows over 45,000 delta-chain clones, 15% of which occur a single time. The leading ten clones occupy approximately 0.5% of the sample.

The germline ends are 24 bases apart after V is trimmed by 2 bases and J by 8 bases. Taken from cysteine to phenylalanine, the CDR3 has 17 residues. Only the CDR3 DNA is retained, 51 bases long and in frame from the first base. For CDR1 and CDR2, the germline V gene lists TSWWSYY and QGS. These data belong to a study of Vδ1+ human thymocytes (dated by TCRdb to between 2017 and 2018). Regarding the study in general: The study characterised mRNA-level TRG and TRD CDR3 repertoires of highly purified Vdelta1+ thymocytes from young children as a data resource. Validation of the multiplex-based CDR3 amplicon strategy against 5'RACE-based CDR3 amplicon generation methods had been performed previously.

What the research found in general, with its limitations: Because unexpected Vdelta2 sequences could lead to misinterpretation of bulk repertoire data, the authors recommended using highly purified populations and validating at the single-cell level. Donors shared many TRG clonotypes (up to roughly 6.9x10^3), but TRD repertoires were essentially private, with at most 120 shared. Donors did not cluster by age or sex, so the analyses were not stratified by age or sex. Despite high sort purity, around 20% of thymic TRD sequences were Vdelta2 (and few Vdelta3), unlike peripheral blood Vdelta1+ controls. In contrast to oligoclonal peripheral blood repertoires, thymic TRG and TRD repertoires appeared to be highly polyclonal with Gaussian CDR3 length distributions.

Thymic samples were depleted of alphabeta T cells, then CD3+ TCRVdelta1+ TCRVdelta2- thymocytes were FACS-sorted. The purity of the sorted Vdelta1+ thymocytes was between roughly 98% and 99.6%. Thymic specimens were obtained from 8 paediatric patients, aged from 5 days to 15 months, who were undergoing corrective cardiac surgery. After the thymic tissue was dispersed, mononuclear cells were isolated using a Histopaque-1077 density gradient. Staining used anti-TCRVdelta1 clone TS8.2, anti-TCRVdelta2 clone B6, anti-CD3 clone HIT3a and anti-TCRalphabeta clone IP26 antibodies. The sequenced sample consisted of Vdelta1+ gamma-delta thymocytes from the thymus. Taken with the paper, the label for cell subset or site translates to: FACS-sorted CD3+ TCRalphabeta- TCRVdelta1+ TCRVdelta2- thymocytes. The chain links TRDV1 with TRDJ1; the D gene is unclear. The TCR sequence derives from a boy less than two years old who had congenital heart surgery. The DNA is TGTGCTCTTGGGGAATGTCGTAGTAGGGTGGGCTGGTCCAAACTCATCTTT. This yields the protein CALGECRSRVGWSKLIF.